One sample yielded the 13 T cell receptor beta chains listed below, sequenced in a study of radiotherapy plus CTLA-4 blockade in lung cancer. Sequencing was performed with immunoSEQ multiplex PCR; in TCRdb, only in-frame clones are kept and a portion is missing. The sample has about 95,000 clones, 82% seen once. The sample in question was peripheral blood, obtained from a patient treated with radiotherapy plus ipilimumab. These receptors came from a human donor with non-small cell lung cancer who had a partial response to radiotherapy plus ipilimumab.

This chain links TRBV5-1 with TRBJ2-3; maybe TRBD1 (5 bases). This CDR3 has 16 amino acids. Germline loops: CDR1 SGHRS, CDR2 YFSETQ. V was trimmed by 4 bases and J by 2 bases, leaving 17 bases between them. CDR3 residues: CASSPRPLTDTDTQYF. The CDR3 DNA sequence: TGCGCCAGCAGCCCCCGACCCCTGACAGACACAGATACGCAGTATTTT.

The CDR3, as DNA: TGTGCCAGCAGCGTAGGATACAGCGGGTCGACAGATACGCAGTATTTT. Translating it yields CASSVGYSGSTDTQYF. This sequence joins TRBV9 and TRBJ2-3; possible D gene TRBD2, 6 bases. The CDR3 extends over 16 amino acids. Germline CDR1 is SGDLS and CDR2 is YYNGEE. V was clipped by 0 bases and J by 3 bases, with 14 bases between them.

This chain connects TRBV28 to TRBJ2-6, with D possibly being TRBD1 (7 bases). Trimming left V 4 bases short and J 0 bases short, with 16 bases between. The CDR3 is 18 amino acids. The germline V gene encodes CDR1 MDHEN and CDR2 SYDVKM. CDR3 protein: CASSSPAGGSSGANVLTF. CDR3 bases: TGTGCCAGCAGTTCTCCGGCAGGGGGGAGCTCTGGGGCCAACGTCCTGACTTTC.

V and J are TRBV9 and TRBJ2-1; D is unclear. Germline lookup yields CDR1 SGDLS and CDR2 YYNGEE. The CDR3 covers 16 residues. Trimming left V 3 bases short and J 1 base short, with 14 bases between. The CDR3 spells CASSGGSVGSYNEQFF. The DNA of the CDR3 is TGTGCCAGCAGCGGTGGCAGCGTTGGGTCCTACAATGAGCAGTTCTTC.

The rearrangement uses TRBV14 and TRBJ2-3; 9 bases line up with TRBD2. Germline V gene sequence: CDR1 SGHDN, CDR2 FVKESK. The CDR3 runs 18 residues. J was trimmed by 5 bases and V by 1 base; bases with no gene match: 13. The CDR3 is CASSQVRLAGKQRDTQYF. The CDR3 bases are TGTGCCAGCAGCCAAGTGCGGCTAGCGGGAAAACAACGAGATACGCAGTATTTT.

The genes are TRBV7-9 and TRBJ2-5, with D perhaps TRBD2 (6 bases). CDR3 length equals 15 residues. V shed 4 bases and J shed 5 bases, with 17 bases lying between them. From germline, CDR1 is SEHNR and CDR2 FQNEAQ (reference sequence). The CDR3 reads CASSSPGAGIETQYF. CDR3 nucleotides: TGTGCCAGCAGCTCACCCGGGGCGGGGATTGAGACCCAGTACTTC.

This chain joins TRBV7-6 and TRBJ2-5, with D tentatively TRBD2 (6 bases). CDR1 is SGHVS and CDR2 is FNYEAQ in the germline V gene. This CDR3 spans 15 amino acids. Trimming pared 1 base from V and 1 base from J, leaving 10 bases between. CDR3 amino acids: CASSLVGGTQETQYF. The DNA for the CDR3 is TGTGCCAGCAGCTTAGTCGGGGGTACCCAAGAGACCCAGTACTTC. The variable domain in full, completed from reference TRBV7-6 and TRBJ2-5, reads GAGVSQSPRYKVTKRGQDVALRCDPISGHVSLYWYRQALGQGPEFLTYFNYEAQQDKSGLPNDRFSAERPEGSISTLTIQRTEQRDSAMYRCASSLVGGTQETQYFGPGTRLLVL.

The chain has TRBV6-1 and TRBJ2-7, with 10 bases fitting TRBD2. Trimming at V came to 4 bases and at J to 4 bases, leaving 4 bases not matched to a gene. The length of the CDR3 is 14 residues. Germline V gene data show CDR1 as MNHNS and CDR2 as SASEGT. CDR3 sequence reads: CASSASGSVYEQYF. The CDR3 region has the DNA TGTGCCAGCAGTGCTAGCGGGAGCGTATACGAGCAGTACTTC.

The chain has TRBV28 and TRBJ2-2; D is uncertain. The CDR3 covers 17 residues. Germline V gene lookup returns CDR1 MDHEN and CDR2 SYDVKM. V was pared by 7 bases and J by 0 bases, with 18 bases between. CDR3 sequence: CASNRPGPSSNTGELFF. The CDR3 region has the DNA TGTGCCAGCAACCGCCCCGGTCCCTCTTCGAACACCGGGGAGCTGTTTTTT.

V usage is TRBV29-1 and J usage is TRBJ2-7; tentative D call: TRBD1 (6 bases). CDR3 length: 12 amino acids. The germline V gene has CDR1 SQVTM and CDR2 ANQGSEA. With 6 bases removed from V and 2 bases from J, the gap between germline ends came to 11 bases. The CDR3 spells CSVERGTYEQYF. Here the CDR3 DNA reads TGCAGCGTGGAAAGGGGGACCTACGAGCAGTACTTC.

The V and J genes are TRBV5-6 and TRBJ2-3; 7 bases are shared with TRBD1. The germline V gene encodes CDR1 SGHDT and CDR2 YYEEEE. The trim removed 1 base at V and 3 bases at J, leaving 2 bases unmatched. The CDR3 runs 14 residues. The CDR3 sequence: CASSLPTGTDTQYF. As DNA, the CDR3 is TGTGCCAGCAGCTTGCCGACAGGGACAGATACGCAGTATTTT.

The CDR3 loop reads CASSLIGAGELFF. CDR3 in DNA: TGTGCCAGCAGCTTAATCGGGGCCGGGGAGCTGTTTTTT. The gene calls are TRBV7-3 and TRBJ2-2; perhaps TRBD2 as D (5 bases). V dropped 1 base and J dropped 6 bases, with 6 bases sitting between them. The CDR3 is 13 amino acids. Germline V gene lookup returns CDR1 SGHTA and CDR2 FQGTGA.

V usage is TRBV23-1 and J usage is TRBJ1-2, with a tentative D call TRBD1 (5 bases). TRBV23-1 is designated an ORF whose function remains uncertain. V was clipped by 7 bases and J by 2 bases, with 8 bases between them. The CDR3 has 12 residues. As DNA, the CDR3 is TGCGCCAGCACCCGACAGAACTATGGCTACACCTTC. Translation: CASTRQNYGYTF.